Given below is one TCR beta chain in context. Its antigen is unidentified. The data were obtained in a study of a mutant IDH1 vaccine in newly diagnosed glioma. Whole-study context: Vaccine administration was initiated 4-6 weeks following radiotherapy alone, or with temozolomide cycles. Former treatment meant radiotherapy, temozolomide, or both; the majority had gotten both. General study findings and limits: Vaccination elicited immune responses in 90% to 95% of patients.

The protocol was immunoSEQ multiplex PCR, while the TCRdb copy is restricted to in-frame clones and leaves out a portion. The table records over 25,000 clones, 60% to 80% of them present only once. Specified time point: week 35, safety follow-up. The study gave 300 ug of mutant IDH1 20-mer peptide per vaccine dose, with topical imiquimod. Sequenced here: PBMCs, sampled from a glioma patient whose treatment included an IDH1 peptide vaccine. The clonotype originates from a woman aged 30 to 39 with glioma. Some clones in this sample may be carry-over from other donors' samples.

The CDR3 spells CASSFGTGNTGELFF. CDR3 nucleotides: TGTGCCAGCAGCTTTGGGACAGGGAACACCGGGGAGCTGTTTTTT. The chain combines TRBV7-9 with TRBJ2-2; 8 nucleotides agree with TRBD1. The CDR3 spans 15 residues. Germline-derived CDR1 and CDR2 are SEHNR and FQNEAQ (reference sequence). The ends lost 3 bases at V and 1 base at J; junction bases unmatched: 1.